This T cell receptor (beta chain) was profiled in a study of T cell changes during pregnancy in multiple sclerosis. The method was immunoSEQ multiplex PCR; TCRdb's version includes in-frame clones alone and lacks a portion of them. The sample has 100,000 to 130,000 clones; just under 95% are singletons. Trimming removed 1 base from V and 6 bases from J, with 12 bases in between. The CDR3 extends over 14 amino acids. Germline CDR1 and CDR2: LNHNV and YYDKDF (reference sequence). The TCR comes from a female donor in good health, enrolled as a control in a pregnancy study. This chain links TRBV15 with TRBJ1-1; no reliable D call. Here the sequenced sample was peripheral blood, taken in the third trimester of pregnancy. CDR3 protein: CATSRGAHDAEAFF. The CDR3 DNA sequence: TGTGCCACCAGCAGAGGGGCCCATGACGCTGAAGCTTTCTTT. The full variable domain, its missing parts supplied by reference TRBV15 and TRBJ1-1, is DAMVIQNPRYQVTQFGKPVTLSCSQTLNHNVMYWYQQKSSQAPKLLFHYYDKDFNNEADTPDNFQSRRPNTSFCFLDIRSPGLGDTAMYLCATSRGAHDAEAFFGQGTRLTVV.